The 9 T cell receptor beta chains listed next were all sequenced from one sample in a study of blood T cell repertoires in COVID-19. The data were produced by immunoSEQ multiplex PCR, yet TCRdb's version contains in-frame clones alone and is incomplete. The sample contains hundreds of thousands of clones, 87% of which appear only once. Sequencing was performed on PBMCs or T cells enriched from blood (not recorded which). These receptors were collected from a woman between 18 and 29 years old with acute COVID-19.

This clone has only a few counts. The V and J genes are TRBV5-1 and TRBJ1-3; 7 nucleotides agree with TRBD1. Germline lookup yields CDR1 SGHRS and CDR2 YFSETQ. The CDR3 spans 15 residues. V shed 5 bases and J 0 bases; nucleotides not matched to a gene: 5. CDR3 sequence: CASSRDSDSGNTIYF. The CDR3 DNA is TGCGCCAGCAGTCGGGACAGTGACTCTGGAAACACCATATATTTT.

This chain connects TRBV28 to TRBJ1-6, with TRBD1 matching 9 bases. Germline loops: CDR1 MDHEN, CDR2 SYDVKM. The length of the CDR3 is 13 residues. The junction had 2 bases not matched to a gene; V was cut back by 7 bases and J by 7 bases. The CDR3 coding sequence is TGTGCCAGCACGGGACAGGGAAATTCACCCCTCCACTTT. Translating gives CASTGQGNSPLHF.

The chain recombines TRBV13 with TRBJ2-7; 9 bases fit TRBD1. J was trimmed by 4 bases and V by 1 base; bases with no gene match: 2. Germline CDR1 reads PRHDT; CDR2 reads FYEKMQ (reference sequence). This CDR3 comprises 14 residues. The CDR3 region is CASSLEQGAYEQYF. CDR3 DNA: TGTGCCAGCAGCTTAGAACAGGGGGCGTACGAGCAGTACTTC. The full variable domain, in which reference TRBV13 and TRBJ2-7 provide the parts outside the CDR3, is AAGVIQSPRHLIKEKRETATLKCYPIPRHDTVYWYQQGPGQDPQFLISFYEKMQSDKGSIPDRFSAQQFSDYHSELNMSSLELGDSALYFCASSLEQGAYEQYFGPGTRLTVT.

This clone has only one observation. The chain combines TRBV27 with TRBJ1-6, with a weak D call TRBD1 (6 bases). The V end lost 2 bases, the J end lost 10 bases, and 18 bases lay between the germline ends. CDR1 is MNHEY, CDR2 SMNVEV, per germline (reference sequence). This CDR3 has 16 amino acids. The CDR3, as DNA: TGTGCCAGCAGTTTAGGGACAAGGACTTTAGGATCACCCCTCCACTTT. Encoded protein: CASSLGTRTLGSPLHF.

This clone came up once. In DNA, the CDR3 is TGTGCCAGCAGTATTGGGGGGAGGGATGAGCAGTTCTTC. This sequence encodes CASSIGGRDEQFF. The chain recombines TRBV7-6 with TRBJ2-1; 7 bases are a match to TRBD2. Germline V gives CDR1 SGHVS, CDR2 FNYEAQ. Trimming cost V 6 bases and J 8 bases; bases outside gene matches: 7. CDR3 size: 13 residues.

The V and J genes are TRBV9 and TRBJ1-5; D is uncertain. The V gene lost 0 bases and the J gene lost 5 bases, with 6 bases spanning the gap. The CDR3 extends over 13 amino acids. Germline CDR1 is SGDLS and CDR2 is YYNGEE. Here the CDR3 DNA reads TGTGCCAGCAGCGTAGCATCGGATCAGCCCCAGCATTTT. It is translated as CASSVASDQPQHF.

This sequence joins TRBV28 and TRBJ1-2; D uncertain. Trimming left V 3 bases short and J 2 bases short, with 4 bases between. Germline assignment: CDR1 MDHEN and CDR2 SYDVKM. The CDR3 extends over 12 amino acids. CDR3: CASSFQNYGYTF. CDR3 sequence (DNA): TGTGCCAGCAGTTTTCAGAACTATGGCTACACCTTC.

The rearrangement joins TRBV18 to TRBJ2-3; 10 bases agree with TRBD2. CDR1 and CDR2 from the germline V gene are KGHSH and LQKENI. V gave up 6 bases and J gave up 1 base; unmatched junction bases: 13. The CDR3 has 18 residues. The CDR3 sequence is CASSPPTSGDWGTDTQYF. The CDR3 coding sequence is TGTGCCAGCTCCCCTCCTACTAGCGGGGATTGGGGCACAGATACGCAGTATTTT.

The V gene is TRBV27, the J gene TRBJ1-2, with 8 bases aligning to TRBD1. This CDR3 comprises 15 residues. V gave up 5 bases and J gave up 4 bases; unmatched junction bases: 9. Germline lookup yields CDR1 MNHEY and CDR2 SMNVEV (reference sequence). The CDR3 DNA sequence: TGTGCCAGCAGTCAATCATCACAGGGGGGCTATGGCTACACCTTC. Protein: CASSQSSQGGYGYTF.